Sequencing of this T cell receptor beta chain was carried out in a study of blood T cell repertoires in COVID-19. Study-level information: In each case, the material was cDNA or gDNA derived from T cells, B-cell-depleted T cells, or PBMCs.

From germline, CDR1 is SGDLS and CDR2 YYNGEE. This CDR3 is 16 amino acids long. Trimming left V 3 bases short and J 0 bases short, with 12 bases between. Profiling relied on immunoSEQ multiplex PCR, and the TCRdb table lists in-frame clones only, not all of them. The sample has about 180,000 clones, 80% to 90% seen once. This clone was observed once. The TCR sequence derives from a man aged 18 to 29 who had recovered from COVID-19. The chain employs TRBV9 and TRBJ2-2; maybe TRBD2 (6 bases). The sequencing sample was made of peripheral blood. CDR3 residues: CASSEEGRTNTGELFF. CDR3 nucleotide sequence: TGTGCCAGCAGCGAGGAGGGACGGACGAACACCGGGGAGCTGTTTTTT.